These 20 T cell receptor beta chains originate from one sample sequenced in a study of blood T cell repertoires in COVID-19. Measured with immunoSEQ multiplex PCR; TCRdb has only the in-frame clones, and not every one. Altogether about 150,000 clones are present, around 86% being singletons, with the ten largest covering under 0.65%. Sequenced material: peripheral blood. The source is a man aged 55 to 70 with COVID-19, enrolled during active disease.

This clone was recorded once. The chain combines TRBV19 with TRBJ1-4; tentative D call: TRBD1 (6 bases). Germline V lookup: CDR1 LNHDA, CDR2 SQIVND (reference sequence). The V gene lost 2 bases and the J gene lost 7 bases, with 14 bases spanning the gap. The CDR3 loop spans 15 amino acids. CDR3 nucleotide sequence: TGTGCCAGTAGTATACTTGACAGGCTAGGTGAAAAACTGTTTTTT. It translates to CASSILDRLGEKLFF. Using reference TRBV19 and TRBJ1-4 for the parts outside the CDR3, the full variable domain is DGGITQSPKYLFRKEGQNVTLSCEQNLNHDAMYWYRQDPGQGLRLIYYSQIVNDFQKGDIAEGYSVSREKKESFPLTVTSAQKNPTAFYLCASSILDRLGEKLFFGSGTQLSVL.

The count of this clone is one. The chain carries TRBV10-3 and TRBJ2-1; 10 nucleotides agree with TRBD2. Trimming cost V 2 bases and J 4 bases; bases outside gene matches: 2. Germline assignment: CDR1 ENHRY and CDR2 SYGVKD. This CDR3 contains 15 residues. For the CDR3, the DNA is TGTGCCATCAGTGAGCAACTAGCGGGGTACAATGAGCAGTTCTTC. This gives the protein CAISEQLAGYNEQFF.

The chain employs TRBV11-2 and TRBJ1-2; no firm D call. Trimming cost V 1 base and J 5 bases, with 14 bases left between them. Looked up from germline, CDR1 is SGHAT and CDR2 is FQNNGV. This CDR3 contains 15 residues. In DNA form, the CDR3 reads TGTGCCAGCAGCTTAGGAATAGAGAGAGAATATGGCTACACCTTC. Protein product: CASSLGIEREYGYTF.

This chain joins TRBV9 and TRBJ1-4, with D unclear. Germline-derived CDR1 and CDR2 are SGDLS and YYNGEE. V lost 6 bases, J lost 3 bases, and 15 bases lay in between. This CDR3 is built from 15 residues. CDR3 bases: TGTGCCAGCAATAGCGGGTCTGTGGCTAATGAAAAACTGTTTTTT. The encoded protein is CASNSGSVANEKLFF.

The V call is TRBV6-5, the J call TRBJ2-7, with 11 bases identical to TRBD1. This CDR3 is built from 16 residues. V gave up 0 bases and J gave up 2 bases; unmatched junction bases: 3. Germline values: CDR1 MNHEY, CDR2 SVGAGI. The CDR3 loop is CASSYSRGQGAYEQYF. The CDR3 DNA reads as TGTGCCAGCAGTTACTCGAGGGGACAGGGGGCCTACGAGCAGTACTTC.

The rearrangement joins TRBV10-2 to TRBJ1-2, with unresolved D. Trimming shortened V by 1 base and J by 4 bases, and 16 bases separated the two germline ends. CDR1 WSHSY and CDR2 SAAADI come from the germline V gene. There are 16 residues in the CDR3. Written as DNA, the CDR3 is TGCGCCAGCAGTGAGTTCATAGGGAGGAGCCCCTATGGCTACACCTTC. Translating it yields CASSEFIGRSPYGYTF.

In this sample, this clone turned up once. J is TRBJ1-6 and V is TRBV14; D is ambiguous. The CDR3 has 17 amino acids. V shed 2 bases and J shed 6 bases, with 17 bases lying between them. Germline assignment: CDR1 SGHDN and CDR2 FVKESK. The CDR3 region has the DNA TGTGCCAGCAGCCAAAAACGGGGAAGAGTTTCTAATTCACCCCTCCACTTT. It is translated as CASSQKRGRVSNSPLHF.

The chain joins TRBV10-3 to TRBJ2-1; possible D gene TRBD1, 5 bases. Trimming left V 0 bases short and J 0 bases short, with 12 bases between. This CDR3 is 17 amino acids long. Germline lookup yields CDR1 ENHRY and CDR2 SYGVKD. CDR3 nucleotide sequence: TGTGCCATCAGTGAGTCGGGGCCGCCGAGCTCCTACAATGAGCAGTTCTTC. The encoded protein is CAISESGPPSSYNEQFF.

The chain combines TRBV2 with TRBJ1-3, with D tentatively TRBD1 (5 bases). CDR1 is SNHLY, CDR2 FYNNEI, per germline. Deletions cut 2 bases from V and 2 bases from J, with 13 bases between. The CDR3 covers 16 residues. In DNA form, the CDR3 reads TGTGCCAGCAGTGAAACACAAGGGGTACCTGGAAACACCATATATTTT. Its translation is CASSETQGVPGNTIYF.

The CDR3 DNA is TGTGCCAGCAGTGATCCCGGGACAGGGGGCGTCTATGGCTACACCTTC. Translating gives CASSDPGTGGVYGYTF. V usage is TRBV3-1 (or the pseudogene TRBV3-2) and J usage is TRBJ1-2, with TRBD1 matching 12 bases. This CDR3 is built from 16 residues. J lost 4 bases, V lost 6 bases, and 9 bases had no gene match. The V gene's germline CDR1 is LGHDT and CDR2 YNNKEL (reference sequence).

CDR3 in amino acids: CASSGTGGSIMVAFF. DNA of the CDR3: TGTGCCAGTAGTGGGACAGGGGGCTCCATAATGGTGGCTTTCTTT. The V call is TRBV19, the J call TRBJ1-1, with 12 nucleotides matching TRBD1. With 5 bases clipped from V and 11 bases from J, the junction kept 12 bases outside the gene matches. CDR1 is LNHDA and CDR2 is SQIVND in the germline V gene (reference sequence). The CDR3 consists of 15 residues.

The V gene is TRBV24-1, the J gene TRBJ1-2, with D possibly TRBD1 on 6 matching bases. Germline values: CDR1 KGHDR, CDR2 SFDVKD. The CDR3 runs to 13 residues. V shed 5 bases and J shed 4 bases, with 10 bases lying between them. This CDR3 is CATSAWDTYGYTF. In nucleotides, the CDR3 is TGTGCCACCAGTGCCTGGGACACCTATGGCTACACCTTC.

The chain couples TRBV6-5 to TRBJ1-1; D is unclear. Germline assignment: CDR1 MNHEY and CDR2 SVGAGI. This CDR3 is 12 amino acids long. V was pared by 7 bases and J by 5 bases, with 11 bases between. CDR3 protein: CASTSGFTEAFF. For the CDR3, the DNA is TGTGCCAGCACCTCCGGGTTTACTGAAGCTTTCTTT.

This clone appeared a single time. CDR3 sequence reads: CASSRQVAGNTIYF. The CDR3 coding sequence is TGTGCCAGCAGCCGACAGGTTGCCGGAAACACCATATATTTT. The chain is built from TRBV6-5 and TRBJ1-3; D perhaps matches TRBD1 (6 bases). V dropped 6 bases and J dropped 4 bases, with 13 bases sitting between them. The CDR3 runs 14 residues. Germline assignment: CDR1 MNHEY and CDR2 SVGAGI.

This sequence joins TRBV6-6 and TRBJ2-7; 12 nucleotides align to TRBD2. Germline CDR1 and CDR2: MNHNY and SVGAGI (reference sequence). The CDR3 covers 15 residues. V lost 5 bases and J lost 3; bases outside the gene matches: 5. The CDR3 loop reads CASSRGLAGNYEQYF. CDR3 sequence (DNA): TGTGCCAGCAGTCGCGGACTAGCGGGGAACTACGAGCAGTACTTC.

The chain couples TRBV2 to TRBJ1-1, with TRBD1 matching 10 bases. V was pared by 4 bases and J by 4 bases, with 9 bases of the junction left unmatched. The CDR3 totals 16 residues. Germline V gene data show CDR1 as SNHLY and CDR2 as FYNNEI. The CDR3 loop is CASSGGTGDGSTEAFF. In DNA form, the CDR3 reads TGTGCCAGCAGTGGGGGGACAGGGGACGGCAGCACTGAAGCTTTCTTT.

The chain has TRBV6-5 and TRBJ1-2; 8 nucleotides agree with TRBD1. The V segment lost 0 bases and the J segment 7 bases; nucleotides outside the gene matches: 7. This CDR3 has 15 amino acids. The V gene's germline CDR1 is MNHEY and CDR2 SVGAGI. CDR3: CASSYSSGQGGGYTF. In nucleotides, the CDR3 is TGTGCCAGCAGTTACTCTTCCGGACAGGGAGGTGGCTACACCTTC.

The rearrangement uses TRBV5-4 and TRBJ1-2, with D perhaps matching TRBD1 (6 bases). V was trimmed by 4 bases and J by 4 bases, leaving 17 bases between them. The CDR3 length is 15 residues. CDR1 is SGHNT, CDR2 YYREEE, per germline (reference sequence). In DNA, the CDR3 is TGTGCCAGCAGCGAAACAGGGAATTCTATCTATGGCTACACCTTC. This translates into CASSETGNSIYGYTF.

The genes are TRBV10-3 and TRBJ1-5; a weak D match, TRBD1 (5 bases). The CDR3 is made up of 13 amino acids. V lost 3 bases and J 6 bases, leaving 9 bases between the germline ends. The germline CDR1 and CDR2 sequences are ENHRY and SYGVKD. As DNA, the CDR3 is TGTGCCATCAGTGACTCAGGGTTTCAGCCCCAGCATTTT. Translating gives CAISDSGFQPQHF.

The rearrangement joins TRBV5-4 to TRBJ1-6; weak D call: TRBD1 (5 bases). The CDR3 extends over 13 amino acids. Trimming left V 4 bases short and J 9 bases short, with 11 bases between. In germline, CDR1 is SGHNT, CDR2 YYREEE (reference sequence). CDR3 in DNA: TGTGCCAGCAGCGTCACAGGTAGTTCACCCCTCCACTTT. This sequence encodes CASSVTGSSPLHF.